This T cell receptor beta chain was captured in a study of cytotoxic CD8 clonotypes in ibrutinib-treated CLL listed by TCRdb under 2021. The study in broad terms: The cohort was composed of roughly ten relapsed/refractory and roughly 14 treatment-naive patients; IGHV unmutated status was identified in roughly 17 patients. Partial responses were observed in about 25 patients and complete responses in 2; after a median follow-up of roughly 72 months, remission was maintained in approximately 14 patients and progression was observed in some twelve. Response samples were taken after a median of 12 months on treatment, ranging from about 6 to 40 months. On average, each sample had roughly 250,000 productive templates and more than 75,000 productive rearrangements. Longitudinal samples were available for about 30% of the 86 trial participants. Cryopreserved peripheral blood mononuclear cells were collected before treatment, at response, and at either disease progression or sustained remission. Patients were still on ibrutinib when every remission and progressive disease sample was collected. Broader findings and caveats from the paper: Sampling times were not matched between sustained-remission and progressing patients, and lymph node repertoires were not studied. Clonality rose at ibrutinib response, remained stable during sustained remission, and dropped back toward baseline at progression. Baseline clonality exceeded that of age-matched healthy donors and correlated strongly with circulating CD8+ T-cell counts. Public clonotypes were rare and either shrank or stayed stable during treatment, and the rise in clonality at ibrutinib response reflected expansion of private clonotypes.

As regards this clone: There is no known antigen for this receptor. Base qualities are not recorded, but no much larger clone differs from it by a single base.

The meaning of the sample's time point label: roughly 12 months on ibrutinib. Approximately 2 micrograms of genomic DNA were extracted from cryopreserved PBMCs for TCR beta library preparation. Longitudinal blood samples from CLL patients on ibrutinib monotherapy were analyzed using high-throughput TCR beta sequencing. The patients took part in an open-label, single-center phase 2 trial of ibrutinib monotherapy. Each clonotype received, on average, about 10x coverage in deep resolution sequencing performed on a MiSeq, where the target depth lay between 1 in 1 million and 1 in 200,000 T cells. The immunoSEQ hsTCRB Kit was used to generate TCR beta libraries. The published analysis was carried out like this. ImmunoSEQ Data Assistant and ImmunoSEQ Analyzer were used for data analysis, and V, D and J genes were assigned according to IMGT definitions. Clonality, which ranges from 0 to 1, was calculated as one minus the normalized Shannon entropy of productive rearrangement frequencies. Only overrepresented clonotypes making up at least 0.05% of the repertoire of each patient were included in the public clonotype analysis. Repertoires from approximately 12 age-matched healthy donors in immuneACCESS were used as clonality controls. Drawn from immuneACCESS, this table holds only the in-frame rearrangements with V and J called that TCRdb kept. Clones are partly lost; checked studies trace under half to an unresolved V gene and leave the rest unexplained. V and J calls plus clone size are reproduced from that table; the DNA served to infer D and trimming. The sample records some 150,000 clones, roughly 77% of which are singletons. The top ten constitute around 30% of the sample.

V lost 0 bases and J lost 2 bases, and the count of bases not matched to a germline gene is 7. The CDR3 runs 16 amino acids, cysteine and phenylalanine included. Only CDR3 DNA is held: 48 bases, read in frame from base 1. The germline V gene provides CDR1 SGHTA and CDR2 FQGNSA. This clonotype was sampled from a human donor with chronic lymphocytic leukemia. Specimen: PBMCs, collected after 12 months of ibrutinib treatment. The sequence is built from TRBV7-2 and TRBJ2-7, and 7 junction bases match TRBD2. The CDR3 here reads CASSLAGGNTAYEQYF. The DNA sequence reads TGTGCCAGCAGCTTAGCGGGAGGGAATACAGCCTACGAGCAGTACTTC.